A selection of T cell receptor beta chains follows, all from one sample in a study of T cell responses to AZD1222 COVID-19 vaccine. Here immunoSEQ multiplex PCR was the method, and the copy in TCRdb shows in-frame clones only, minus some. The data contain roughly 180,000 clones, 91% of them singletons. The sequencing here drew on peripheral blood, taken 28 days after the second AZD1222 dose. The receptors were sampled from an adult who received the AZD1222 COVID-19 vaccine. Each CDR3 is given with its conserved first and last residue. Fields, in order: J gene, D gene, V gene, CDR3 protein. D genes are given only for firm matches.

J: TRBJ1-2
D: .
V: TRBV19
CDR3: CASRAGSYGYTF

J: TRBJ1-1
D: .
V: TRBV11-2
CDR3: CASSLDWAGRNTEAFF

J: TRBJ2-1
D: TRBD2
V: TRBV27
CDR3: CASSSPSGGAVENEQFF

J: TRBJ1-1
D: .
V: TRBV10-1
CDR3: CASSDGLSKAFF

J: TRBJ1-4
D: .
V: TRBV29-1
CDR3: CSVELLEVTNEKLFF

J: TRBJ1-5
D: TRBD1
V: TRBV12-5
CDR3: CASGLVGDSNNQPQHF

J: TRBJ1-2
D: .
V: TRBV6-6
CDR3: CASSPLKGDYGYTF

J: TRBJ1-6
D: TRBD1
V: TRBV11-1
CDR3: CASSLVGTGASPLHF

J: TRBJ2-1
D: TRBD2
V: TRBV2
CDR3: CASTGLGSYNEQFF

J: TRBJ2-2
D: .
V: TRBV7-2
CDR3: CASSFDPNGELFF

J: TRBJ2-7
D: .
V: TRBV5-1
CDR3: CASSLYATGGGGQYF

J: TRBJ1-2
D: TRBD1
V: TRBV5-1
CDR3: CASSVTGANYGYTF

J: TRBJ2-3
D: TRBD2
V: TRBV11-3
CDR3: CASSLGEGTHTDTQYF

J: TRBJ2-1
D: .
V: TRBV15
CDR3: CATSTGKYYNEQFF

J: TRBJ1-5
D: TRBD1
V: TRBV5-6
CDR3: CASSLGQVPNQPQHF

J: TRBJ2-5
D: TRBD2
V: TRBV5-1
CDR3: CASSLRTSGYQETQYF

J: TRBJ2-1
D: TRBD2
V: TRBV7-9
CDR3: CASSLTSGYDNEQFF

J: TRBJ2-1
D: TRBD2
V: TRBV7-9
CDR3: CASSSITGTSGWNEQFF

J: TRBJ1-1
D: TRBD1
V: TRBV27
CDR3: CASSLVSTGATEAFF

J: TRBJ2-3
D: .
V: TRBV7-9
CDR3: CASSFRGGLAGSTDTQYF

J: TRBJ1-2
D: TRBD1
V: TRBV2
CDR3: CASSYGTGGSYGYTF

J: TRBJ1-4
D: .
V: TRBV5-1
CDR3: CASSRQFNEKLFF

J: TRBJ1-1
D: TRBD1
V: TRBV5-4
CDR3: CASSVRGGADTEAFF

J: TRBJ1-4
D: .
V: TRBV5-4
CDR3: CASSLGGGNEKLFF

J: TRBJ2-3
D: .
V: TRBV5-6
CDR3: CASSLAGSTDTQYF

J: TRBJ2-2
D: TRBD1
V: TRBV7-9
CDR3: CASSLGDRTTNTGELFF

J: TRBJ1-2
D: .
V: TRBV10-2
CDR3: CASSDPYRYGYTF

J: TRBJ2-2
D: TRBD2
V: TRBV7-2
CDR3: CASSLLRGGGGELFF

J: TRBJ2-1
D: .
V: TRBV6-1
CDR3: CASSEVVEQFF

J: TRBJ1-6
D: .
V: TRBV6-5
CDR3: CASSYRGPNSPLHF

J: TRBJ2-3
D: TRBD2
V: TRBV6-2/TRBV6-3
CDR3: CASSPRLAGGPDTQYF

J: TRBJ2-1
D: TRBD2
V: TRBV2
CDR3: CASSESLAGVGSYNEQFF

J: TRBJ1-4
D: .
V: TRBV6-5
CDR3: CASSYETPATNEKLFF

J: TRBJ2-1
D: .
V: TRBV9
CDR3: CASSPRPSDSNEQFF

J: TRBJ2-2
D: TRBD2
V: TRBV9
CDR3: CASSVGNSGRSTGELFF

J: TRBJ1-5
D: .
V: TRBV12-5
CDR3: CASGFSPFEPQHF

J: TRBJ2-3
D: .
V: TRBV21-1
CDR3: CASSSISSGEPSTDTQYF

J: TRBJ1-5
D: .
V: TRBV30
CDR3: CAWKTPGRDNQPQHF

J: TRBJ1-5
D: .
V: TRBV27
CDR3: CVQDGYQPQHF

J: TRBJ2-3
D: TRBD2
V: TRBV9
CDR3: CASSSSGTRVDTQYF

J: TRBJ2-7
D: .
V: TRBV7-9
CDR3: CASSLYRGSSSYEQYF

J: TRBJ2-1
D: .
V: TRBV3-1/TRBV3-2
CDR3: CASSQEGKRYSYNEQFF

J: TRBJ2-1
D: .
V: TRBV6-5
CDR3: CASSRDLTYNEQFF

J: TRBJ2-1
D: TRBD2
V: TRBV27
CDR3: CASSLGTSGAYNEQFF

J: TRBJ1-1
D: TRBD1
V: TRBV27
CDR3: CASSLRGGRMNTEAFF

J: TRBJ1-5
D: .
V: TRBV18
CDR3: CASSPYGDSNQPQHF

J: TRBJ1-4
D: .
V: TRBV19
CDR3: CASSSRHKATNEKLFF